The subject of this entry is one T cell receptor beta chain. What it recognizes is unknown. Peripheral blood samples and lesional scalp punch biopsies were obtained from alopecia areata patients. CDR3 size: 15 residues. Trimming took off 1 base at V and 4 bases at J, with 13 bases between the two ends. CDR1 is LGHNA, CDR2 YSLEER, per germline. The sample belongs to a study of CD8+ T cells in alopecia areata. Study information: Those treated were given oral tofacitinib at 5 to 10 mg twice daily. Tofacitinib lasted 6 to 18 months, then 6 months off drug.

Whole-study findings and limits: The study found higher clonality in lesional than normal scalp, especially in alopecia totalis/universalis.

Following RNA extraction, reverse transcription yielded cDNA that acted as the sequencing template. TCRdb keeps only in-frame clones here, not all; method: immunoSEQ multiplex PCR. The sample yields 9,500 to 15,000 clones, about 61% seen once. The sample was skin. V and J are TRBV4-3 and TRBJ2-5, with D maybe TRBD1 (5 bases). The TCR sequence derives from a human donor with alopecia areata. The CDR3 sequence: CASSQVQGVAETQYF. The CDR3 DNA reads TGCGCCAGCAGCCAAGTCCAAGGGGTGGCAGAGACCCAGTACTTC.